Following are 30 T cell receptor beta chains from one sample sequenced in a study of post-analysis software for immune sequencing data. Broader study findings: About five TRBV segments were more frequent in patients than controls; TRBV5-6, TRBV5-1 and TRBV20-1 belonged to this group.

Antigen specificity for these receptors is unknown. Built from TCR beta cDNA, the libraries had unique molecular identifiers in them. TCRdb itself ran the PCR reads through MiXCR, one entry per CDR3 protein. This table has fewer than 550,000 distinct CDR3 sequences, under 40% appearing once. The sequenced sample was blood. These receptors all come from a girl younger than 18 with multiple sclerosis.

With regard to this clonotype: At one end the junction does not follow the germline gene, possibly because of a read error. This chain connects TRBV10-1 to TRBJ2-3; D is unclear. CDR3 length: 12 amino acids. Germline CDR1 and CDR2: WNHNN and SYGVQD (reference sequence). Written as DNA, the CDR3 is TGCGCCGGCAGTGAGTCCGCAGATACGCAGTATTTT. Translation gives CAGSESADTQYF.

Turning to this clonotype: An end of the junction does not agree with germline; a read error may underlie this. The CDR3 sequence is CTSSLLGGSEQYF. CDR3 DNA: TGTACCAGCAGTTTACTGGGGGGCTCCGAGCAGTACTTC. The V and J genes are TRBV12-3 or TRBV12-4 and TRBJ2-4, with D possibly being TRBD1 or TRBD2 (6 bases each). The J call is uncertain, as TRBJ2-7 better fits the DNA end. The CDR3 loop spans 13 amino acids.

This sequence joins TRBV20-1 and TRBJ1-2; TRBD1 is a possible D gene (5 bases). Germline CDR1 is DFQATT and CDR2 is SNEGSKA (reference sequence). The CDR3 covers 13 residues. Trimming shortened V by 5 bases and J by 1 base, and 11 bases separated the two germline ends. CDR3 in amino acids: CSARIGGNYGYTF. CDR3 nucleotide sequence: TGCAGTGCTCGGATCGGGGGTAACTATGGCTACACCTTC.

This clonotype was counted at least ten times. The chain employs TRBV7-8 and TRBJ2-4; a possible D gene is TRBD1 (6 bases). Germline V gene sequence: CDR1 SGHVS, CDR2 FQNEAQ. The V end was cut by 5 bases, the J end by 0 bases, with 14 bases between. The CDR3 has 16 residues. The CDR3 loop reads CASSPQGLLAKNIQYF. CDR3 nucleotides: TGTGCCAGCAGCCCTCAGGGGCTCCTAGCCAAAAACATTCAGTACTTC.

V and J are TRBV5-1 and TRBJ2-5; 8 positions match TRBD1. The CDR3 loop spans 15 amino acids. After removal of 3 bases from V and 2 bases from J, the junction contained 6 bases not matched to a gene. Germline V gene sequence: CDR1 SGHRS, CDR2 YFSETQ. As DNA, the CDR3 is TGCGCCAGCAGCTCGGACAGGGTGAGGCAAGAGACCCAGTACTTC. As protein: CASSSDRVRQETQYF.

V is TRBV18 and J is TRBJ1-5, with 8 bases that match TRBD1. Per germline, CDR1 KGHSH and CDR2 LQKENI. With 3 bases clipped from V and 1 base from J, the junction kept 5 bases outside the gene matches. CDR3 length equals 16 residues. CDR3 sequence (DNA): TGTGCCAGCTCACCGCAGAGGACAGGGAGCAATCAGCCCCAGCATTTT. It encodes CASSPQRTGSNQPQHF.

The table lists this clonotype with a few counts. The chain joins TRBV6-6 to TRBJ2-1, with 12 bases lining up with TRBD1. The junction had 7 bases not matched to a gene; V was cut back by 8 bases and J by 8 bases. CDR1 is MNHNY, CDR2 SVGAGI, per germline (reference sequence). This CDR3 contains 14 residues. The CDR3 DNA is TGTGCCAGCCGCCGGGACAGGGGGCTCTATGAGCAGTTCTTC. This codes for CASRRDRGLYEQFF.

This clonotype is a singleton in its sample. V is TRBV9 and J is TRBJ1-1, with a weak D call TRBD1 (5 bases). The V gene's germline CDR1 is SGDLS and CDR2 YYNGEE. V gave up 3 bases and J gave up 7 bases, with 16 bases separating them. The CDR3 runs to 14 residues. Written as DNA, the CDR3 is TGTGCCAGCAGCGGAGCTGAGACCGGGGGTGAAGCTTTCTTT. Translated, it gives CASSGAETGGEAFF.

This clonotype showed up many times. V gene TRBV29-1 combines with J gene TRBJ2-5; 9 positions match TRBD2. CDR1 SQVTM and CDR2 ANQGSEA come from the germline V gene. The J segment lost 4 bases and the V segment lost 2 bases, leaving 8 bases of the junction unmatched. The CDR3 runs to 15 residues. The CDR3 DNA is TGCAGCGTTGAACAGCCTAGCGGGGACCTAGAGACCCAGTACTTC. Its translation is CSVEQPSGDLETQYF.

The rearrangement links TRBV15 to TRBJ1-5; a possible D gene is TRBD1 (5 bases). This CDR3 has 15 residues. The germline V gene encodes CDR1 LNHNV and CDR2 YYDKDF (reference sequence). V gave up 1 base and J gave up 4 bases, with 11 bases separating them. The CDR3 sequence is CATSRVRGPNQPQHF. CDR3 in DNA: TGTGCCACCAGCAGAGTTAGGGGCCCAAATCAGCCCCAGCATTTT.

The rearrangement links TRBV5-1 to TRBJ2-7; D is possibly TRBD1 (7 bases). Matching the DNA end better, TRBJ2-5 makes the J call doubtful. The CDR3 spans 14 residues. Germline V CDR1 and CDR2: SGHRS, YFSETQ. This CDR3 reads CASSWGDRYETQYF. The CDR3 region has the DNA TGCGCCAGCAGCTGGGGGGACAGATACGAGACCCAGTACTTC.

This clonotype was seen more than once but under ten times. The V call is TRBV29-1, the J call TRBJ1-1; 7 bases align to TRBD1. The J segment lost 8 bases and the V segment lost 7 bases, leaving 10 bases of the junction unmatched. Germline lookup yields CDR1 SQVTM and CDR2 ANQGSEA. The CDR3 has 12 amino acids. CDR3 nucleotides: TGCAGCGGCCGAACAGGGGCCGCCGAAGCTTTCTTT. This translates into CSGRTGAAEAFF. Using reference TRBV29-1 and TRBJ1-1 for the parts outside the CDR3, the full variable domain is SAVISQKPSRDICQRGTSLTIQCQVDSQVTMMFWYRQQPGQSLTLIATANQGSEATYESGFVIDKFPISRPNLTFSTLTVSNMSPEDSSIYLCSGRTGAAEAFFGQGTRLTVV.

The gene calls are TRBV4-1 and TRBJ1-4; TRBD1 might be the D (5 bases). V was cut by 0 bases and J by 8 bases, with 13 bases left in between. Germline lookup yields CDR1 MGHRA and CDR2 YSYEKL. CDR3 length: 15 residues. The CDR3 nucleotides are TGCGCCAGCAGCCAAGATCGGGGGGTTTGGGAAAAACTGTTTTTT. Amino acid sequence: CASSQDRGVWEKLFF.

There are a few counts of this clonotype. The rearrangement joins TRBV3-1 to TRBJ2-3; D not resolved. The CDR3 totals 14 residues. CDR1 and CDR2 (germline): LGHDT, YNNKEL (reference sequence). V was trimmed by 7 bases and J by 0 bases, leaving 11 bases between them. CDR3 region: CASTHDTSTDTQYF. CDR3 sequence (DNA): TGTGCCAGCACCCACGATACTAGCACAGATACGCAGTATTTT.

The chain carries TRBV7-2 and TRBJ2-3; D unclear. Between the trimmed V and J ends, which lost 2 bases and 1 base, there was a span of 7 bases. This CDR3 region has 14 residues. Germline values: CDR1 SGHTA, CDR2 FQGNSA. CDR3 DNA: TGTGCCAGCAGCTTAATCACACGCACAGATACGCAGTATTTT. Translation gives CASSLITRTDTQYF.

The genes are TRBV20-1 and TRBJ1-6; 8 bases fit TRBD1. The CDR3 sequence is 15 residues long. V lost 2 bases, J lost 6 bases, and 6 bases stayed unmatched. Germline-derived CDR1 and CDR2 are DFQATT and SNEGSKA (reference sequence). CDR3 bases: TGCAGTGCTAGAAGGCAGGGGGCATTTAATTCACCCCTCCACTTT. It yields the protein CSARRQGAFNSPLHF.

In DNA form, the CDR3 reads TGTGCCAGCCGGGACTGGGCGGAGACCCAGTACTTC. It yields the protein CASRDWAETQYF. The V gene is TRBV19, the J gene TRBJ2-5, with D tentatively TRBD2 (6 bases). The germline gives CDR1 LNHDA, CDR2 SQIVND (reference sequence). Trimming stripped 9 bases from V and 5 bases from J, with 13 bases between. The CDR3 covers 12 residues.

This chain connects TRBV6-6 to TRBJ1-1; D is ambiguous. Trimming stripped 6 bases from V and 1 base from J, with 6 bases between. This CDR3 region has 12 residues. CDR1 and CDR2 (germline): MNHNY, SVGAGI (reference sequence). The CDR3 protein is CASSNRNTEAFF. In DNA, the CDR3 is TGTGCCAGCAGCAACAGGAACACTGAAGCTTTCTTT.

The rearrangement joins TRBV20-1 to TRBJ2-3; 9 nucleotides line up with TRBD2. V dropped 5 bases and J dropped 3; count of bases not matched to a gene: 6. The CDR3 spans 14 residues. CDR1 is DFQATT and CDR2 is SNEGSKA in the germline V gene (reference sequence). CDR3 amino acids: CSAELAGPTDTQYF. CDR3 DNA: TGCAGTGCTGAACTAGCGGGCCCTACAGATACGCAGTATTTT.

V usage is TRBV10-3 and J usage is TRBJ1-1, with D possibly matching TRBD1 (6 bases). The CDR3 is 14 amino acids. Germline-derived CDR1 and CDR2 are ENHRY and SYGVKD. V lost 6 bases to trimming and J lost 4 bases, with 15 bases between them. Here the CDR3 DNA reads TGTGCCATCAGCGAAACAGGGATACTCACTGAAGCTTTCTTT. Residues: CAISETGILTEAFF.

The chain joins TRBV4-1 to TRBJ2-5; no definite D call. The V gene lost 0 bases and the J gene lost 5 bases, with 13 bases spanning the gap. The CDR3 length is 15 residues. The germline CDR1 and CDR2 sequences are MGHRA and YSYEKL. Here the CDR3 DNA reads TGCGCCAGCAGCCAAGATGAGCGCTTGTGGGAGACCCAGTACTTC. It encodes CASSQDERLWETQYF.

This chain connects TRBV9 to TRBJ1-6; 7 nucleotides line up with TRBD1. Germline values: CDR1 SGDLS, CDR2 YYNGEE. This CDR3 has 16 amino acids. With V trimmed by 3 bases and J by 5 bases, 8 bases remained unmatched. The CDR3 loop is CASSGTGTAHNSPLHF. CDR3 in DNA: TGTGCCAGCAGCGGTACCGGGACAGCACATAATTCACCCCTCCACTTT.

This clonotype was counted only a few times. This chain connects TRBV29-1 to TRBJ2-1; D is uncertain. Germline V gene lookup returns CDR1 SQVTM and CDR2 ANQGSEA. V lost 4 bases, J lost 0 bases, and 7 bases lay in between. The CDR3 contains 13 residues. In nucleotides, the CDR3 is TGCAGCGTTGTAACGAGCTCCTACAATGAGCAGTTCTTC. Translating gives CSVVTSSYNEQFF.

This clonotype appeared a few times. The chain joins TRBV12-3 or TRBV12-4 to TRBJ2-5; 8 nucleotides match TRBD2. The CDR3 contains 15 residues. V shed 3 bases and J 11 bases; nucleotides not matched to a gene: 14. CDR3 nucleotide sequence: TGTGCCAGCAGTTTCCGGGGGGGGAGTAACAATGAGCAGTACTTC. Protein product: CASSFRGGSNNEQYF.

This clonotype turned up a few times. The V call is TRBV10-2, the J call TRBJ1-2; TRBD1 is a possible D gene (5 bases). CDR3 length equals 15 residues. Germline V lookup: CDR1 WSHSY, CDR2 SAAADI. V shed 0 bases and J shed 2 bases, with 10 bases lying between them. The CDR3 is CASSESGGANYGYTF. CDR3 nucleotide sequence: TGCGCCAGCAGTGAGTCAGGAGGGGCGAACTATGGCTACACCTTC.

V gene TRBV20-1 combines with J gene TRBJ1-5; TRBD1 might be the D (5 bases). This CDR3 has 14 residues. Per germline, CDR1 DFQATT and CDR2 SNEGSKA (reference sequence). The V gene lost 0 bases and the J gene lost 2 bases, with 8 bases spanning the gap. CDR3 DNA sequence: TGCAGTGCTAGAGAGGGACGGGGCAATCAGCCCCAGCATTTT. Protein: CSAREGRGNQPQHF.

This clonotype was detected a few times. The chain employs TRBV5-1 and TRBJ2-7, with D perhaps matching TRBD2 (5 bases). CDR3 length: 15 residues. V lost 0 bases to trimming and J lost 2 bases, with 12 bases between them. CDR1 is SGHRS and CDR2 is YFSETQ in the germline V gene. CDR3 sequence reads: CASSLEPGSAYEQYF. CDR3 nucleotides: TGCGCCAGCAGCTTGGAGCCGGGGTCCGCCTACGAGCAGTACTTC. Full variable domain (missing parts from reference TRBV5-1 and TRBJ2-7): KAGVTQTPRYLIKTRGQQVTLSCSPISGHRSVSWYQQTPGQGLQFLFEYFSETQRNKGNFPGRFSGRQFSNSRSEMNVSTLELGDSALYLCASSLEPGSAYEQYFGPGTRLTVT.

This clonotype has a single count. The J gene is TRBJ2-1, the V gene TRBV12-3 or TRBV12-4, with D possibly TRBD1 on 6 matching bases. Between the trimmed V and J ends, which lost 4 bases and 1 base, there was a span of 11 bases. This CDR3 has 15 residues. CDR3 bases: TGTGCCAGCAGTTCGCGGACAGCATCCTACAATGAGCAGTTCTTC. Its translation is CASSSRTASYNEQFF.

This clonotype was seen only a few times. The chain combines TRBV12-3 or TRBV12-4 with TRBJ1-2, with D perhaps TRBD1 (5 bases). V shed 5 bases and J shed 8 bases, with 15 bases lying between them. The CDR3 consists of 13 residues. CDR3 region: CASSPRGVGGYTF. The DNA for the CDR3 is TGTGCCAGCAGTCCTCGGGGGGTAGGCGGCTACACCTTC.

This clonotype was seen more than once but under ten times. The chain couples TRBV12-3 or TRBV12-4 to TRBJ2-7; D tentatively fits TRBD1 or TRBD2 (5 bases each). V was shortened by 6 bases and J by 5 bases, with 14 bases between the two germline ends. The CDR3 is 13 amino acids. CDR3 residues: CASSPGPADEQYF. The CDR3 bases are TGTGCCAGCAGCCCGGGACCGGCGGACGAGCAGTACTTC.